The rows below give T cell receptor beta chains drawn from one sample of a study of T-cell memory formation after mild COVID-19. From the 5' RACE reads, TCRdb called clonotypes with MiXCR, one entry per CDR3 protein. The table includes roughly 600,000 distinct CDR3 sequences, 15% to 20% detected once. What was sequenced was PBMCs or a T cell subset sorted from them (not recorded which). Receptors originate from an adult woman who had mild COVID-19 (a few samples of this study predate the infection). Cell type and time point are not known. The CDR3 runs from the conserved cysteine through the conserved F or W. Each record gives: J gene, V gene, D gene, clone size, CDR3 DNA, CDR3 protein. D genes are given only for firm matches. Clone size appears in some rows only: once, few, many, or a class for an expanded clone.

J: TRBJ2-1; V: TRBV14; D: TRBD2; size: once; DNA: TGTGCCAGCAGCCAAGAGCTAGCGGGGCATGAGCAGTTCTTC; CDR3: CASSQELAGHEQFF
J: TRBJ2-7; V: TRBV29-1; D: TRBD1; size: -; DNA: TGCAGCGTTGTATCGCAGGGGGCCTACGAGCAGTACTTC; CDR3: CSVVSQGAYEQYF
J: TRBJ2-3; V: TRBV12-3/TRBV12-4; D: TRBD2; size: -; DNA: TGTGCCAGCAGTGGGACTAGCGGGGGGATAAAAGATACGCAGTATTTT; CDR3: CASSGTSGGIKDTQYF
J: TRBJ2-7; V: TRBV12-3/TRBV12-4; D: TRBD2; size: many; DNA: TGTGCCAGTTCTCCGGGAGGATCCTACGAGCAGTACTTC; CDR3: CASSPGGSYEQYF
J: TRBJ2-1; V: TRBV7-3; D: TRBD2; size: -; DNA: TGTGCCAGCAGCTCGAGACTAGCGGGGGGTTCGGGTATTTACAATGAGCAGTTCTTC; CDR3: CASSSRLAGGSGIYNEQFF
J: TRBJ1-1; V: TRBV30; D: -; size: -; DNA: TGTGCCTGGACCCTTGGGGTCAGTTCTGAAGCTTTCTTT; CDR3: CAWTLGVSSEAFF
J: TRBJ2-2; V: TRBV7-2; D: -; size: few; DNA: TGTGCCAGCAGCTCACGCGTCCCCGGGGAGCTGTTTTTT; CDR3: CASSSRVPGELFF
J: TRBJ2-3; V: TRBV4-2; D: -; size: few; DNA: TGTGCCAGCAGCCAATCCCCTGCGGATACGCAGTATTTT; CDR3: CASSQSPADTQYF
J: TRBJ2-1; V: TRBV21-1; D: -; size: -; DNA: TGTGCCAGCAGCAAATTACCAGCGGCCTACAATGAGCAGTTCTTC; CDR3: CASSKLPAAYNEQFF
J: TRBJ2-7; V: TRBV3-1; D: -; size: few; DNA: TGTGCCAGCAGCCAAGACGGATTGGGGCAGTACTTC; CDR3: CASSQDGLGQYF
J: TRBJ1-2; V: TRBV4-1; D: -; size: few; DNA: TGCGCCAGCAGCCAGGCATCTGGGGGGCTCTATGGCTACACCTTC; CDR3: CASSQASGGLYGYTF
J: TRBJ2-7; V: TRBV4-1; D: -; size: -; DNA: TGCGCCAGCAGCCCGCGGACAGTTTTCTCCTACGAGCAGTACTTC; CDR3: CASSPRTVFSYEQYF
J: TRBJ2-7; V: TRBV10-3; D: TRBD2; size: -; DNA: TGTGCCATCAGTGATATTCAGCGGGGGAAGTACGAGCAGTACTTC; CDR3: CAISDIQRGKYEQYF
J: TRBJ1-1; V: TRBV11-1; D: -; size: few; DNA: TGTGCCAGCAGCCCAGATTGGACAGTATTAATGAACACTGAAGCTTTCTTT; CDR3: CASSPDWTVLMNTEAFF